This entry is about one T cell receptor (beta chain). What it binds is unknown. V trimming: 5 bases; J trimming: 5 bases; junction bases outside the gene matches: 8. The CDR3 loop spans 14 amino acids. CDR1 and CDR2 from the germline V gene are SGHRS and YFSETQ. TCRdb used MiXCR to reprocess the 5' RACE reads, holding one entry per CDR3 protein. There are around 570,000 distinct CDR3 sequences in the sample; around a tenth occur only once, and 2.5% to 3.5% lies in the top ten. These data are taken from a study of identical twins. Overall study findings and caveats: Insertions were fewer in abundant cord blood beta clonotypes, whereas memory repertoires showed none of this pattern. Out-of-frame beta sequences exhibited a weaker degree of excess twin sharing.

In addition, the sample was reused for a study of yellow fever vaccine responses in identical twins.

The sequencing input was PBMCs. This clonotype was obtained from a woman in her late teens or twenties in good health. This sequence joins TRBV5-1 and TRBJ2-7; 9 nucleotides line up with TRBD2. The CDR3 coding sequence is TGCGCCAGCAGTGGTAGCGGGAGATTTGACGAGCAGTACTTC. Protein product: CASSGSGRFDEQYF.